This entry lists 20 T cell receptor beta chains sequenced from one sample in a study of siplizumab effects on memory and regulatory T cells (dated by TCRdb to between 2019 and 2020). What these receptors recognize is not known. Cells from the mixed lymphocyte reactions were cocultured for 6 days at 37 degrees C. The receptor library was made with the immunoSEQ multiplex PCR assay. The source is immuneACCESS, and TCRdb retained only in-frame sequences with V and J called. Part of the clones is not carried over; for the studies checked, unresolved V genes explain less than half of this, and the remainder is unexplained. The sample table records 15,000 to 20,000 clones; around 40% of these occur just once. The top ten constitute about 6.1% of the sample. What was sequenced was CFSE-low (dividing) CD4+ T cells sorted from an allogeneic mixed lymphocyte reaction. The source is a human donor in good health; the cells came from an allogeneic mixed lymphocyte reaction. Some clones in this sample may be carry-over from other donors' samples.

CDR3 residues: CASSSQGGTEAFF. The CDR3 coding sequence is TGTGCCAGCAGCTCACAGGGGGGCACTGAAGCTTTCTTT. The gene calls are TRBV11-2 and TRBJ1-1; the match to TRBD1 covers 8 bases. This CDR3 spans 13 amino acids. Germline V gene lookup returns CDR1 SGHAT and CDR2 FQNNGV. V trimming: 4 bases; J trimming: 4 bases; junction bases outside the gene matches: 2.

This chain uses TRBV5-1 with TRBJ2-1, with TRBD2 as a possible D gene (6 bases). Trimming left V 1 base short and J 6 bases short, with 11 bases between. The CDR3 extends over 14 amino acids. Germline V gene lookup returns CDR1 SGHRS and CDR2 YFSETQ. This CDR3 reads CASSLSSVPNEQFF. CDR3 sequence (DNA): TGCGCCAGCAGCTTGTCTAGCGTTCCCAATGAGCAGTTCTTC.

The CDR3 coding sequence is TGTGCCAGCAGCTTCCTGGGCGGTGAAAAACTGTTTTTT. Translated, it gives CASSFLGGEKLFF. The chain couples TRBV11-1 to TRBJ1-4; D ambiguous. CDR3 length: 13 amino acids. Trimming cost V 3 bases and J 7 bases, with 9 bases left between them. CDR1 SGHAT and CDR2 FQDESV come from the germline V gene (reference sequence).

The sample holds one count of this clone. The rearrangement links TRBV19 to TRBJ1-1; the D is unclear. The V end lost 3 bases, the J end lost 1 base, and 9 bases lay between the germline ends. Germline V lookup: CDR1 LNHDA, CDR2 SQIVND (reference sequence). The length of the CDR3 is 14 residues. The CDR3 DNA is TGTGCCAGTAGTATCCCACAGAAGAACACTGAAGCTTTCTTT. It encodes CASSIPQKNTEAFF.

The CDR3 loop reads CASSNGASRNTIYF. The CDR3 region has the DNA TGTGCCAGCAGCAACGGGGCATCCCGAAACACCATATATTTT. J is TRBJ1-3 and V is TRBV11-2, with D perhaps matching TRBD1 (5 bases). Deletions cut 5 bases from V and 5 bases from J, with 13 bases between. This CDR3 region has 14 residues. Germline V gene data show CDR1 as SGHAT and CDR2 as FQNNGV.

The chain joins TRBV7-9 to TRBJ1-4; D is unresolved. The CDR3 is 13 residues long. V lost 5 bases and J 2 bases, leaving 6 bases between the germline ends. Germline CDR1 is SEHNR and CDR2 is FQNEAQ (reference sequence). CDR3: CASSRSTNEKLFF. CDR3 DNA sequence: TGTGCCAGCAGCCGGAGTACTAATGAAAAACTGTTTTTT.

This clone was recorded only once. The J gene is TRBJ2-7, the V gene TRBV5-1; D possibly matches TRBD1 or TRBD2 (5 bases each). Germline V CDR1 and CDR2: SGHRS, YFSETQ. The CDR3 contains 14 residues. V was pared by 0 bases and J by 3 bases, with 10 bases between. CDR3: CASSLAQAGYEQYF. In DNA, the CDR3 is TGCGCCAGCAGCTTGGCACAGGCGGGCTACGAGCAGTACTTC.

In DNA, the CDR3 is TGTGCCAGCAGCTCGGTAGGGGGCGAGACCCAGTACTTC. This codes for CASSSVGGETQYF. This chain links TRBV7-8 with TRBJ2-5, with TRBD1 matching over 7 bases. Trimming at V came to 4 bases and at J to 5 bases, leaving 4 bases not matched to a gene. Germline V gives CDR1 SGHVS, CDR2 FQNEAQ. The CDR3 sequence is 13 residues long.

The chain recombines TRBV18 with TRBJ1-1; the D is unclear. The germline gives CDR1 KGHSH, CDR2 LQKENI. The V end was cut by 5 bases, the J end by 11 bases, with 15 bases between. CDR3 length equals 12 residues. The chain's CDR3 is CASSGPKVGAFF. CDR3 nucleotides: TGTGCCAGCTCAGGCCCCAAGGTTGGTGCTTTCTTT.

This clone was observed a handful of times. The rearrangement links TRBV27 to TRBJ1-1; the match to TRBD1 covers 8 bases. The CDR3 is 11 amino acids. J lost 9 bases, V lost 7 bases, and 4 bases had no gene match. Germline lookup yields CDR1 MNHEY and CDR2 SMNVEV (reference sequence). CDR3 loop: CASIWTGKAFF. CDR3 bases: TGTGCCAGCATCTGGACAGGGAAAGCTTTCTTT.

The V gene is TRBV2, the J gene TRBJ2-2; D might be TRBD1 (6 bases). The CDR3 runs to 13 residues. Germline loops: CDR1 SNHLY, CDR2 FYNNEI. Between the trimmed V and J ends, which lost 6 bases and 7 bases, there was a span of 12 bases. The CDR3 spells CASSYRDGGELFF. In DNA form, the CDR3 reads TGTGCCAGCAGCTACAGGGACGGCGGGGAGCTGTTTTTT.

To note about this clone: Sequence at one end of the junction differs from germline and may be a read error. This same CDR3 is encoded by further DNA sequences in the sample. J is TRBJ2-7 and V is TRBV27; D gene ambiguous. Germline V gene lookup returns CDR1 MNHEY and CDR2 SMNVEV (reference sequence). This CDR3 has 16 amino acids. The DNA for the CDR3 is TGTGCCAGCAGAACAAGACACGCCACTCAGATCTACGAACAGTACTTC. It yields the protein CASRTRHATQIYEQYF.

In this sample, this clone turned up a few times. J is TRBJ2-7 and V is TRBV2; the D gene is possibly TRBD2 (6 bases). The length of the CDR3 is 14 residues. CDR1 and CDR2 from the germline V gene are SNHLY and FYNNEI. Trimming shortened V by 7 bases and J by 2 bases, and 15 bases separated the two germline ends. The CDR3 DNA follows: TGTGCCAGCACCCGAACCGGGGGTACCTACGAGCAGTACTTC. This translates into CASTRTGGTYEQYF.

V gene TRBV10-3 combines with J gene TRBJ1-3, with D possibly being TRBD1 (6 bases). Per the germline V gene, CDR1 is ENHRY and CDR2 is SYGVKD. V lost 11 bases and J lost 1, with 12 bases in between. This CDR3 has 13 residues. The CDR3 is CAGGGLSGNTIYF. CDR3 in DNA: TGTGCCGGCGGGGGGCTATCTGGAAACACCATATATTTT.

Sample share makes this clone medium-sized. This chain uses TRBV4-1 with TRBJ1-2, with 7 bases aligning to TRBD1. This CDR3 spans 15 amino acids. The V gene's germline CDR1 is MGHRA and CDR2 YSYEKL. After removal of 1 base from V and 4 bases from J, the junction contained 6 bases not matched to a gene. For the CDR3, the DNA is TGCGCCAGCAGCCAAGTCCTGACAGGGCCCTATGGCTACACCTTC. Translating it yields CASSQVLTGPYGYTF.

CDR3 DNA sequence: TGTGCCAGCAGCTTAGTGTCAGGGGGTAACCTGTACCAAGAGACCCAGTACTTC. Translated: CASSLVSGGNLYQETQYF. The J gene is TRBJ2-5, the V gene TRBV11-2; the match to TRBD1 covers 7 bases. This CDR3 region has 18 residues. V lost 1 base, J lost 0 bases, and 11 bases stayed unmatched. Germline CDR1 reads SGHAT; CDR2 reads FQNNGV.

This clone is categorized as medium-sized. The rearrangement uses TRBV19 and TRBJ1-2; D call uncertain. The V end lost 3 bases, the J end lost 8 bases, and 13 bases lay between the germline ends. Germline V CDR1 and CDR2: LNHDA, SQIVND (reference sequence). This CDR3 comprises 13 residues. CDR3 sequence reads: CASSIGVGLGYTF. CDR3 DNA sequence: TGTGCCAGTAGTATCGGTGTAGGATTAGGCTACACCTTC.

The CDR3 reads CASSLAVGGTGELFF. CDR3 DNA: TGCGCCAGCAGCTTGGCCGTTGGAGGTACCGGGGAGCTGTTTTTT. The V gene is TRBV5-1, the J gene TRBJ2-2; perhaps TRBD2 as D (5 bases). V was shortened by 0 bases and J by 5 bases, with 11 bases between the two germline ends. From germline, CDR1 is SGHRS and CDR2 YFSETQ. The CDR3 totals 15 residues.

This chain links TRBV5-1 with TRBJ2-5, with D possibly being TRBD1 (5 bases). The CDR3 loop spans 14 amino acids. V lost 4 bases, J lost 5 bases, and 15 bases lay in between. CDR1 is SGHRS, CDR2 YFSETQ, per germline. CDR3 nucleotide sequence: TGCGCCAGCAGCAAGACAGCGCAATGGGAGACCCAGTACTTC. Protein: CASSKTAQWETQYF.

This clone was detected only a few times. The V call is TRBV5-1, the J call TRBJ2-7, with D possibly matching TRBD1 (5 bases). V was clipped by 4 bases and J by 2 bases, with 13 bases between them. This CDR3 contains 14 residues. CDR1 is SGHRS, CDR2 YFSETQ, per germline. The CDR3: CASSPSQGTYEQYF. In DNA, the CDR3 is TGCGCCAGCAGCCCTAGTCAGGGCACCTACGAGCAGTACTTC.